This entry lists 22 T cell receptor beta chains sequenced from one sample in a study of OX40 agonist ivuxolimab in advanced cancers. The repertoire was sequenced with immunoSEQ multiplex PCR; TCRdb's copy has only in-frame clones and lacks some. There are approximately 47,000 clones in the sample; approximately 90% occur only once, and 40% to 50% lies in the top ten. The starting material was CD4+ or CD8+ T cells sorted from blood, obtained in a trial of the OX40 agonist ivuxolimab. The receptors shown here come from an adult with an advanced solid tumor such as melanoma, head and neck, liver or kidney cancer.

The chain carries TRBV7-8 and TRBJ1-2; the D gene is possibly TRBD1 (5 bases). Germline V gives CDR1 SGHVS, CDR2 FQNEAQ. The V and J ends lost 1 base and 5 bases respectively, with 8 bases between them. CDR3 size: 13 residues. This CDR3 is CASSLGQTYGYTF. The CDR3, as DNA: TGTGCCAGCAGCTTAGGACAGACTTATGGCTACACCTTC.

This clone was found a few times. V and J are TRBV27 and TRBJ1-6; D is undetermined. V lost 2 bases and J lost 10, with 12 bases in between. The CDR3 sequence is 14 residues long. Germline V gene lookup returns CDR1 MNHEY and CDR2 SMNVEV (reference sequence). CDR3 region: CASSLGRVRSPLHF. The CDR3 DNA is TGTGCCAGCAGTTTAGGTCGGGTCCGGTCACCCCTCCACTTT.

This chain connects TRBV11-3 to TRBJ2-5, with TRBD2 identical over 11 bases. CDR1 is SGHNT and CDR2 is YENEEA in the germline V gene. The CDR3 contains 14 residues. The V and J ends lost 5 bases and 3 bases, in that order; junction bases with no gene match: 2. The CDR3 coding sequence is TGTGCCAGCAGCGGGACTAGCGGAGAAGAGACCCAGTACTTC. Protein product: CASSGTSGEETQYF.

The sample holds one count of this clone. CDR3 bases: TGCGCCAGCAGTGGGCGGTCAACCCCCCGGAATCAGCCCCAGCATTTT. Residues: CASSGRSTPRNQPQHF. This rearrangement joins TRBV10-1 to TRBJ1-5; D gene uncertain. CDR3 length: 16 residues. Trimming cost V 4 bases and J 4 bases, with 17 bases left between them. Germline CDR1 reads WNHNN; CDR2 reads SYGVQD (reference sequence).

In this sample, this clone turned up once. This chain joins TRBV27 and TRBJ2-5, with 7 bases lining up with TRBD1. There are 13 residues in the CDR3. Unmatched junction bases numbered 2, after V lost 3 bases and J lost 4 bases. Germline V gives CDR1 MNHEY, CDR2 SMNVEV (reference sequence). The CDR3 protein is CASSFGTVETQYF. The CDR3 DNA sequence: TGTGCCAGCAGTTTTGGGACAGTAGAGACCCAGTACTTC.

The chain carries TRBV5-1 and TRBJ1-1; TRBD1 matches 9 bases. This CDR3 has 14 amino acids. The V segment lost 3 bases and the J segment 3 bases; nucleotides outside the gene matches: 3. Germline CDR1 is SGHRS and CDR2 is YFSETQ. The DNA for the CDR3 is TGCGCCAGCAGCTCGGACAGGGGCTACACTGAAGCTTTCTTT. Translation: CASSSDRGYTEAFF.

This sequence joins TRBV5-1 and TRBJ2-2; 9 bases are shared with TRBD1. The CDR3 extends over 15 amino acids. The germline V gene encodes CDR1 SGHRS and CDR2 YFSETQ. Unmatched junction bases numbered 6, after V lost 3 bases and J lost 6 bases. This chain's CDR3 is CASSSWDRAPGELFF. CDR3 in DNA: TGCGCCAGCAGCTCATGGGACAGGGCCCCCGGGGAGCTGTTTTTT.

The chain combines TRBV19 with TRBJ2-7; TRBD2 is a possible D gene (6 bases). Germline-derived CDR1 and CDR2 are LNHDA and SQIVND (reference sequence). The CDR3 runs 13 residues. The V and J ends lost 3 bases and 6 bases respectively, with 12 bases between them. This CDR3 reads CASSIGGYSEQYF. The DNA for the CDR3 is TGTGCCAGTAGTATCGGAGGGTACAGCGAGCAGTACTTC. Drawing the rest from reference TRBV19 and TRBJ2-7, the complete variable domain is DGGITQSPKYLFRKEGQNVTLSCEQNLNHDAMYWYRQDPGQGLRLIYYSQIVNDFQKGDIAEGYSVSREKKESFPLTVTSAQKNPTAFYLCASSIGGYSEQYFGPGTRLTVT.

The rearrangement joins TRBV14 to TRBJ1-1; D gene unclear. The CDR3 runs to 16 residues. Germline V gene lookup returns CDR1 SGHDN and CDR2 FVKESK. V lost 2 bases, J lost 0 bases, and 13 bases lay in between. CDR3 in amino acids: CASSQRLDGMNTEAFF. The CDR3 region has the DNA TGTGCCAGCAGCCAAAGACTTGACGGGATGAACACTGAAGCTTTCTTT.

V gene TRBV7-9 combines with J gene TRBJ1-2, with 7 bases fitting TRBD1. The CDR3 has 12 amino acids. Unmatched junction bases numbered 0, after V lost 6 bases and J lost 2 bases. The germline CDR1 and CDR2 sequences are SEHNR and FQNEAQ (reference sequence). CDR3 residues: CASRGQNYGYTF. CDR3 nucleotides: TGTGCCAGCAGGGGACAGAACTATGGCTACACCTTC.

The chain has TRBV5-6 and TRBJ1-1; TRBD1 might be the D (5 bases). Germline V gene data show CDR1 as SGHDT and CDR2 as YYEEEE. The V and J ends lost 3 bases and 1 base respectively, with 13 bases between them. The CDR3 loop spans 15 amino acids. The CDR3 nucleotides are TGTGCCAGCAGCTCGTCTTTGGGGCGGAACACTGAAGCTTTCTTT. Its protein product is CASSSSLGRNTEAFF.

The chain carries TRBV11-2 and TRBJ2-5; D unresolved. The CDR3 has 15 amino acids. The germline V gene has CDR1 SGHAT and CDR2 FQNNGV. Trimming pared 5 bases from V and 3 bases from J, leaving 16 bases between. CDR3 DNA: TGTGCCAGCAGCCCACACCACCTAGTGGAAGAGACCCAGTACTTC. Amino acids: CASSPHHLVEETQYF.

V usage is TRBV30 and J usage is TRBJ2-4, with TRBD2 as a possible D gene (5 bases). In germline, CDR1 is GTSNPN, CDR2 SVGIG (reference sequence). The V end lost 1 base, the J end lost 5 bases, and 6 bases lay between the germline ends. CDR3 size: 12 residues. CDR3 sequence (DNA): TGTGCCTGGAGTGGGGGAGAAAACATTCAGTACTTC. It codes for CAWSGGENIQYF.

This chain links TRBV7-3 with TRBJ2-3, with no clear D. The germline V and J ends were trimmed by 5 bases and 1 base, with 16 bases remaining between them. Germline loops: CDR1 SGHTA, CDR2 FQGTGA. The CDR3 covers 16 residues. As DNA, the CDR3 is TGTGCCAGCAGCCCGGCAGCAGTCCGCGGCACAGATACGCAGTATTTT. This codes for CASSPAAVRGTDTQYF.

The chain has TRBV6-1 and TRBJ2-7; 9 positions match TRBD2. Germline CDR1 and CDR2: MNHNS and SASEGT. Losses at the gene ends were 1 base for V and 0 bases for J; bases not matched to a gene: 1. This CDR3 is built from 15 residues. CDR3: CASSEGGGGSYEQYF. Here the CDR3 DNA reads TGTGCCAGCAGTGAAGGCGGGGGGGGCTCCTACGAGCAGTACTTC.

This chain connects TRBV10-3 to TRBJ2-2; the D call may be TRBD1 or TRBD2 (5 bases each). V dropped 0 bases and J dropped 4 bases, with 12 bases sitting between them. The CDR3 runs 16 residues. Germline loops: CDR1 ENHRY, CDR2 SYGVKD. Here the CDR3 DNA reads TGTGCCATCAGTGAGTCGGGGATGAGGGGCACCGGGGAGCTGTTTTTT. This translates into CAISESGMRGTGELFF.

CDR3 amino acids: CASSHAQGVYGYTF. CDR3 bases: TGTGCCAGCAGCCATGCACAGGGGGTCTATGGCTACACCTTC. The J gene is TRBJ1-2, the V gene TRBV14, with 8 bases lining up with TRBD1. With V trimmed by 3 bases and J by 4 bases, 4 bases remained unmatched. The CDR3 is 14 amino acids. Germline V CDR1 and CDR2: SGHDN, FVKESK.

The chain is built from TRBV27 and TRBJ2-7; TRBD1 aligns across 7 bases. This CDR3 is built from 14 residues. V lost 2 bases and J lost 5; bases outside the gene matches: 6. Germline loops: CDR1 MNHEY, CDR2 SMNVEV (reference sequence). CDR3: CASSLTPTGHEQYF. The CDR3, as DNA: TGTGCCAGCAGTTTAACCCCGACAGGGCACGAGCAGTACTTC.

The chain has TRBV28 and TRBJ1-3, with D tentatively TRBD1 (6 bases). Trimming left V 5 bases short and J 3 bases short, with 17 bases between. The CDR3 spans 16 residues. Germline V gene lookup returns CDR1 MDHEN and CDR2 SYDVKM. CDR3 loop: CASSPREGEYGNTIYF. The CDR3 nucleotides are TGTGCCAGCAGTCCACGGGAGGGGGAGTATGGAAACACCATATATTTT.

The rearrangement links TRBV28 to TRBJ1-4; D is perhaps TRBD1 (5 bases). This CDR3 is built from 15 residues. Looked up from germline, CDR1 is MDHEN and CDR2 is SYDVKM. The V end was cut by 6 bases, the J end by 2 bases, with 13 bases between. CDR3 sequence reads: CASRGRGATNEKLFF. The CDR3 nucleotides are TGTGCCAGCAGGGGACGAGGGGCGACTAATGAAAAACTGTTTTTT.

The chain links TRBV28 to TRBJ1-1; TRBD1 agrees at 7 bases. V lost 7 bases, J lost 0 bases, and 5 bases stayed unmatched. The length of the CDR3 is 14 residues. In germline, CDR1 is MDHEN, CDR2 SYDVKM. CDR3 sequence (DNA): TGTGCCAGCAACCCGACAGGGATGAACACTGAAGCTTTCTTT. Translation gives CASNPTGMNTEAFF. Full variable domain (remainder filled in from reference TRBV28 and TRBJ1-1): DVKVTQSSRYLVKRTGEKVFLECVQDMDHENMFWYRQDPGLGLRLIYFSYDVKMKEKGDIPEGYSVSREKKERFSLILESASTNQTSMYLCASNPTGMNTEAFFGQGTRLTVV.

The chain is built from TRBV9 and TRBJ2-1; 7 bases line up with TRBD2. V was pared by 4 bases and J by 5 bases, with 12 bases of the junction left unmatched. There are 16 residues in the CDR3. Per the germline V gene, CDR1 is SGDLS and CDR2 is YYNGEE. The CDR3 is CASSPWVAGGDNEQFF. CDR3 nucleotide sequence: TGTGCCAGCAGCCCCTGGGTAGCGGGTGGCGACAATGAGCAGTTCTTC.